The rows below give T cell receptor beta chains drawn from one sample of a study of T cell responses to AZD1222 COVID-19 vaccine. The repertoire was sequenced with immunoSEQ multiplex PCR; TCRdb's copy has only in-frame clones and lacks some. In the table there are more than 100,000 clones, about 93% of which are singletons. The starting material was peripheral blood, obtained 28 days after the second AZD1222 dose. These TCRs come from an adult who received the AZD1222 COVID-19 vaccine. Each CDR3 is given with its conserved first and last residue. D genes are given only for firm matches. Clone size is not always given. Where it is, it says once, few, many or a class for expanded clones.

TRBJ1-1,TRBD1,TRBV6-2/TRBV6-3,.,CASTPDRGTEAFF,TGTGCCAGCACCCCGGACAGGGGGACTGAAGCTTTCTTT
TRBJ1-5,.,TRBV7-8,.,CASSLRGEGNQPQHF,TGTGCCAGCAGCTTACGCGGGGAGGGCAATCAGCCCCAGCATTTT
TRBJ2-5,TRBD2,TRBV18,.,CASSPLSGTSGQSRKETQYF,TGTGCCAGCTCACCACTTTCCGGGACTAGCGGTCAGAGTCGGAAAGAGACCCAGTACTTC
TRBJ1-1,.,TRBV4-3,.,CASSQGFAEAFF,TGCGCCAGCAGCCAAGGATTTGCTGAAGCTTTCTTT
TRBJ1-5,.,TRBV21-1,.,CASSKVSRVSNQPQHF,TGTGCCAGCAGCAAAGTGAGCAGGGTGAGCAATCAGCCCCAGCATTTT
TRBJ1-4,TRBD1,TRBV6-5,once,CASSRGTADEKLFF,TGTGCCAGCAGTCGCGGGACAGCAGATGAAAAACTGTTTTTT
TRBJ2-1,.,TRBV9,.,CASSPTGPEQFF,TGTGCCAGCAGCCCCACCGGCCCAGAGCAGTTCTTC
TRBJ2-3,.,TRBV10-3,.,CAISESVGLGGTDTQYF,TGTGCCATCAGTGAATCCGTAGGTCTAGGGGGGACAGATACGCAGTATTTT
TRBJ2-5,TRBD2,TRBV29-1,.,CSVEREGPGTQYF,TGCAGCGTTGAGCGGGAGGGCCCCGGGACCCAGTACTTC
TRBJ2-5,.,TRBV27,.,CASRPSISQETQYF,TGTGCCAGCAGACCCTCCATTTCCCAAGAGACCCAGTACTTC
TRBJ2-5,.,TRBV7-7,.,CASSLSGLETQYF,TGTGCTAGCAGCTTAAGTGGGTTGGAGACCCAGTACTTC
TRBJ2-3,.,TRBV29-1,.,CSVSGGRGGPGDTQYF,TGCAGCGTTTCCGGGGGCAGGGGGGGCCCCGGAGATACGCAGTATTTT
TRBJ2-3,.,TRBV5-5,.,CASSLPGEWADTQYF,TGTGCCAGCAGCTTGCCAGGGGAATGGGCAGATACGCAGTATTTT
TRBJ2-7,.,TRBV24-1,.,CATSDCFRAGQPIPYEQYF,TGTGCCACCAGTGATTGTTTTCGGGCGGGACAGCCAATTCCCTACGAGCAGTACTTC
TRBJ1-2,TRBD1,TRBV29-1,.,CSARDQTGGNGYTF,TGCAGCGCACGGGATCAAACAGGGGGGAATGGCTACACCTTC
TRBJ2-3,.,TRBV5-6,once,CASSRTGLNTDTQYF,TGTGCCAGCAGCCGAACGGGACTGAACACAGATACGCAGTATTTT
TRBJ2-1,.,TRBV18,.,CASSPAAGGWEQFF,TGTGCCAGCTCACCAGCAGCCGGGGGTTGGGAGCAGTTCTTC
TRBJ2-7,.,TRBV18,.,CASSPDRSKIEQYF,TGTGCCAGCTCACCAGACAGGTCGAAAATCGAGCAGTACTTC
TRBJ1-1,TRBD1,TRBV7-9,.,CASSPGQGSDTEAFF,TGTGCCAGCAGCCCGGGACAGGGATCGGACACTGAAGCTTTCTTT
TRBJ1-1,.,TRBV19,.,CASSIGALQGNTEAFF,TGTGCCAGTAGTATAGGGGCGCTACAGGGAAACACTGAAGCTTTCTTT
TRBJ2-5,.,TRBV7-8,.,CASSQLQETQYF,TGTGCCAGCAGCCAGCTACAAGAGACCCAGTACTTC
TRBJ1-2,.,TRBV12-3/TRBV12-4,.,CASSLVGGGYTF,TGTGCCAGCAGTTTAGTGGGGGGAGGCTACACCTTC
TRBJ1-1,.,TRBV10-3,.,CAITRGGRTEAFF,TGTGCCATCACCCGGGGGGGGCGGACTGAAGCTTTCTTT
TRBJ2-7,.,TRBV7-2,.,CASSSEAAGSYEQYF,TGTGCCAGCAGCTCTGAGGCCGCCGGCTCCTACGAGCAGTACTTC
TRBJ1-5,TRBD1,TRBV7-3,once,CASSDTGAAQPQHF,TGTGCCAGCTCCGACACAGGGGCGGCCCAGCCCCAGCATTTT
TRBJ1-1,.,TRBV12-3/TRBV12-4,.,CASSLMNTEAFF,TGTGCCAGCAGTTTGATGAACACTGAAGCTTTCTTT
TRBJ1-6,TRBD1,TRBV6-5,.,CASSYSTQGPDSPLHF,TGTGCCAGCAGTTACTCGACACAGGGGCCGGATTCACCCCTCCACTTT
TRBJ1-4,.,TRBV7-9,.,CASSLAGGEVEKLFF,TGTGCCAGCAGCTTAGCGGGCGGGGAAGTTGAAAAACTGTTTTTT
TRBJ1-2,TRBD1,TRBV7-2,.,CASIEQGADGYTF,TGTGCCAGCATCGAACAGGGGGCGGATGGCTACACCTTC
TRBJ2-6,.,TRBV19,.,CASRGSGANVLTF,TGTGCCAGTAGAGGGTCTGGGGCCAACGTCCTGACTTTC
TRBJ2-1,TRBD2,TRBV5-1,.,CASSLGVLAANEQFF,TGCGCCAGCAGCTTGGGGGTACTAGCGGCAAATGAGCAGTTCTTC
TRBJ2-1,.,TRBV7-8,.,CASGQVGGLGSYNEQFF,TGTGCCAGCGGCCAAGTTGGGGGTTTGGGCTCCTACAATGAGCAGTTCTTC
TRBJ2-3,.,TRBV5-1,once,CASSLEGGALADTQYF,TGCGCCAGCAGCTTGGAAGGGGGGGCTCTTGCAGATACGCAGTATTTT
TRBJ2-2,TRBD2,TRBV29-1,once,CSVRPGGNTGELFF,TGCAGCGTGAGGCCGGGGGGAAACACCGGGGAGCTGTTTTTT
TRBJ1-2,TRBD1,TRBV6-6,few,CASRQTGTGDGYTF,TGTGCCAGCAGACAAACCGGGACAGGGGATGGCTACACCTTC
TRBJ2-3,TRBD1,TRBV9,.,CASSVTGVGGTDTQYF,TGTGCCAGCAGCGTGACAGGGGTAGGGGGCACAGATACGCAGTATTTT
TRBJ2-7,.,TRBV5-6,once,CASSVPGTNYYEQYF,TGTGCCAGCAGCGTACCCGGGACAAACTACTACGAGCAGTACTTC
TRBJ2-5,.,TRBV6-5,.,CASSSSHSSPGETQYF,TGTGCCAGCAGTTCCTCCCACTCTAGTCCGGGGGAGACCCAGTACTTC
TRBJ2-1,.,TRBV11-3,.,CASSLDGQTYNEQFF,TGTGCCAGCAGCTTAGACGGTCAGACCTACAATGAGCAGTTCTTC
TRBJ1-1,TRBD1,TRBV6-2/TRBV6-3,.,CASSRNRGGTEAFF,TGTGCCAGCAGCCGGAACAGGGGAGGAACTGAAGCTTTCTTT
TRBJ1-2,.,TRBV29-1,.,CSVERGPYGYTF,TGCAGCGTTGAACGGGGGCCTTATGGCTACACCTTC
TRBJ2-2,TRBD1,TRBV5-1,.,CASNTYRGASTTGELFF,TGCGCCAGCAACACGTACAGGGGAGCGAGTACCACCGGGGAGCTGTTTTTT
TRBJ1-2,.,TRBV3-1/TRBV3-2,.,CASSQYGGNYGYTF,TGTGCCAGCAGCCAATACGGAGGAAACTATGGCTACACCTTC